This is a list of T cell receptor beta chains from one sample in a study of vaccination effects on CD4 cells after COVID-19. Sequencing used immunoSEQ multiplex PCR; TCRdb keeps in-frame clones, though not all of them. This sample has tens of thousands of clones, with over 60% found just once. Their recognized antigens are unknown. This sample comprised CD4+ T cells from PBMCs cultured with HCoV-NL63 spike peptides, obtained before COVID-19 vaccination. The receptors come from a human donor who had a prior SARS-CoV-2 infection. Both conserved end residues are part of each CDR3. Fields, in order: clone size, V gene, J gene, D gene, CDR3 protein, CDR3 DNA. A D gene is named only where the DNA matches it firmly. The listing skips clone size in some rows; elsewhere it reads once, few, many or a size class.

clone size: NA
V gene: TRBV9
J gene: TRBJ1-2
D gene: TRBD1
CDR3 protein: CASSPGTGRRDYGYTF
CDR3 DNA: TGTGCCAGCAGCCCCGGGACAGGGCGTCGGGACTATGGCTACACCTTC

clone size: few
V gene: TRBV6-5
J gene: TRBJ1-2
D gene: NA
CDR3 protein: CASTSTWGYGYTF
CDR3 DNA: TGTGCCAGCACCAGCACCTGGGGATATGGCTACACCTTC

clone size: once
V gene: TRBV20-1
J gene: TRBJ2-1
D gene: NA
CDR3 protein: CSASSAEKSSYNEQFF
CDR3 DNA: TGCAGTGCTAGTTCGGCGGAAAAAAGCTCCTACAATGAGCAGTTCTTC

clone size: NA
V gene: TRBV10-3
J gene: TRBJ1-5
D gene: NA
CDR3 protein: CAISELPESNQPQHF
CDR3 DNA: TGTGCCATCAGTGAGTTGCCAGAGAGCAATCAGCCCCAGCATTTT

clone size: NA
V gene: TRBV6-1
J gene: TRBJ1-2
D gene: TRBD1
CDR3 protein: CASSDGQGYYGYTF
CDR3 DNA: TGTGCCAGCAGTGACGGACAGGGTTACTATGGCTACACCTTC

clone size: NA
V gene: TRBV5-6
J gene: TRBJ2-5
D gene: TRBD1
CDR3 protein: CASSSQGSGGETQYF
CDR3 DNA: TGTGCCAGCAGCTCACAGGGGAGTGGGGGAGAGACCCAGTACTTC

clone size: NA
V gene: TRBV6-6
J gene: TRBJ1-1
D gene: NA
CDR3 protein: CASSYSTGRGNTEAFF
CDR3 DNA: TGTGCCAGCAGTTACTCTACTGGGCGGGGGAACACTGAAGCTTTCTTT

clone size: NA
V gene: TRBV15
J gene: TRBJ1-5
D gene: NA
CDR3 protein: CATSRDEGSNQPQHF
CDR3 DNA: TGTGCCACCAGCAGAGACGAAGGTAGCAATCAGCCCCAGCATTTT

clone size: once
V gene: TRBV7-8
J gene: TRBJ2-7
D gene: TRBD1
CDR3 protein: CASSSTDRAAFEQYF
CDR3 DNA: TGTGCCAGCAGCTCGACCGACAGGGCGGCGTTCGAGCAGTACTTC

clone size: NA
V gene: TRBV9
J gene: TRBJ2-7
D gene: NA
CDR3 protein: CASSVAHGTEQYF
CDR3 DNA: TGTGCCAGCAGCGTAGCGCACGGCACAGAGCAGTACTTC

clone size: NA
V gene: TRBV5-8
J gene: TRBJ2-7
D gene: NA
CDR3 protein: CASSLAAHSYEQYF
CDR3 DNA: TGTGCCAGCAGCTTGGCGGCACACTCCTACGAGCAGTACTTC

clone size: NA
V gene: TRBV12-5
J gene: TRBJ2-3
D gene: NA
CDR3 protein: CASGLGTHLSTDTQYF
CDR3 DNA: TGTGCTAGTGGTTTGGGGACACACCTCAGCACAGATACGCAGTATTTT

clone size: NA
V gene: TRBV7-6
J gene: TRBJ2-3
D gene: TRBD2
CDR3 protein: CASSFRALAGTTHTDTQYF
CDR3 DNA: TGTGCCAGCAGCTTCAGGGCGTTAGCGGGGACAACCCACACAGATACGCAGTATTTT

clone size: few
V gene: TRBV11-2
J gene: TRBJ2-5
D gene: TRBD2
CDR3 protein: CASSLVGRTSFLETQYF
CDR3 DNA: TGTGCCAGCAGCTTAGTAGGAAGGACTAGCTTTTTAGAGACCCAGTACTTC

clone size: NA
V gene: TRBV9
J gene: TRBJ1-4
D gene: NA
CDR3 protein: CASSGDRRNEKLFF
CDR3 DNA: TGTGCCAGCAGCGGAGACAGACGTAATGAAAAACTGTTTTTT

clone size: once
V gene: TRBV6-2/TRBV6-3
J gene: TRBJ2-5
D gene: NA
CDR3 protein: CASSYLAGVQETQYF
CDR3 DNA: TGTGCCAGCAGTTACTTGGCAGGTGTACAAGAGACCCAGTACTTC

clone size: NA
V gene: TRBV5-1
J gene: TRBJ2-5
D gene: NA
CDR3 protein: CASSLKLQGRETQYF
CDR3 DNA: TGCGCCAGCAGCTTGAAATTGCAGGGCAGGGAGACCCAGTACTTC

clone size: few
V gene: TRBV2
J gene: TRBJ2-3
D gene: NA
CDR3 protein: CASSPLPADTQYF
CDR3 DNA: TGTGCCAGCAGTCCTCTCCCAGCAGATACGCAGTATTTT

clone size: few
V gene: TRBV5-1
J gene: TRBJ2-3
D gene: TRBD2
CDR3 protein: CASSLTAGGPSTDTQYF
CDR3 DNA: TGCGCCAGCAGCTTGACAGCGGGGGGGCCGAGCACAGATACGCAGTATTTT

clone size: NA
V gene: TRBV7-8
J gene: TRBJ2-7
D gene: NA
CDR3 protein: CASSLGGLTYYEQYF
CDR3 DNA: TGTGCCAGCAGCTTAGGGGGACTTACTTACTACGAGCAGTACTTC

clone size: NA
V gene: TRBV10-3
J gene: TRBJ2-1
D gene: NA
CDR3 protein: CAISDDSFDQNGEQFF
CDR3 DNA: TGTGCCATCAGTGATGACTCGTTTGACCAGAACGGTGAGCAGTTCTTC

clone size: NA
V gene: TRBV6-1
J gene: TRBJ2-7
D gene: TRBD1
CDR3 protein: CASSESGQGYYEQYF
CDR3 DNA: TGTGCCAGCAGTGAAAGTGGACAGGGGTACTACGAGCAGTACTTC

clone size: NA
V gene: TRBV19
J gene: TRBJ2-7
D gene: TRBD1
CDR3 protein: CASSIRGQDSYEQYF
CDR3 DNA: TGTGCCAGTAGTATCAGGGGGCAGGACTCCTACGAGCAGTACTTC

clone size: NA
V gene: TRBV6-1
J gene: TRBJ1-5
D gene: NA
CDR3 protein: CASSDVGGNQPQHF
CDR3 DNA: TGTGCCAGCAGTGATGTTGGGGGCAATCAGCCCCAGCATTTT

clone size: NA
V gene: TRBV9
J gene: TRBJ2-1
D gene: NA
CDR3 protein: CASSVDQYNEQFF
CDR3 DNA: TGTGCCAGCAGCGTAGACCAGTACAATGAGCAGTTCTTC

clone size: few
V gene: TRBV4-1
J gene: TRBJ2-3
D gene: NA
CDR3 protein: CASSQGRAGGPRTDTQYF
CDR3 DNA: TGCGCCAGCAGCCAAGGGCGGGCCGGGGGACCACGCACAGATACGCAGTATTTT

clone size: few
V gene: TRBV15
J gene: TRBJ1-6
D gene: NA
CDR3 protein: CATSRDGVSNSPLHF
CDR3 DNA: TGTGCCACCAGCAGAGATGGGGTCAGTAATTCACCCCTCCACTTT

clone size: NA
V gene: TRBV6-5
J gene: TRBJ2-3
D gene: TRBD2
CDR3 protein: CASSKLAFTDTQYF
CDR3 DNA: TGTGCCAGCAGCAAACTAGCGTTCACAGATACGCAGTATTTT

clone size: NA
V gene: TRBV2
J gene: TRBJ2-7
D gene: NA
CDR3 protein: CASKFSGSSYEQYF
CDR3 DNA: TGTGCCAGCAAATTCTCGGGGTCCTCCTACGAGCAGTACTTC

clone size: many
V gene: TRBV11-2
J gene: TRBJ1-2
D gene: TRBD1
CDR3 protein: CASSGLRSGQGQGYTF
CDR3 DNA: TGTGCCAGCAGCGGATTGAGATCGGGACAGGGTCAAGGCTACACCTTC

clone size: NA
V gene: TRBV19
J gene: TRBJ2-7
D gene: NA
CDR3 protein: CASSISEGSYEQYF
CDR3 DNA: TGTGCCAGTAGTATATCAGAGGGCTCCTACGAGCAGTACTTC

clone size: NA
V gene: TRBV7-2
J gene: TRBJ2-1
D gene: TRBD1
CDR3 protein: CASRRTGSSYNEQFF
CDR3 DNA: TGTGCCAGCAGGCGGACAGGGAGCTCCTACAATGAGCAGTTCTTC

clone size: NA
V gene: TRBV30
J gene: TRBJ2-3
D gene: NA
CDR3 protein: CAWNRFTDTQYF
CDR3 DNA: TGTGCCTGGAACCGCTTCACAGATACGCAGTATTTT

clone size: NA
V gene: TRBV5-4
J gene: TRBJ1-1
D gene: NA
CDR3 protein: CASSWGEETNF
CDR3 DNA: TGTGCCAGCAGCTGGGGGGAAGAGACCAATTTT

clone size: NA
V gene: TRBV24-1
J gene: TRBJ2-2
D gene: TRBD2
CDR3 protein: CATSDSGRASGTGELFF
CDR3 DNA: TGTGCCACCAGTGATTCCGGGAGGGCTAGCGGCACCGGGGAGCTGTTTTTT

clone size: NA
V gene: TRBV25-1
J gene: TRBJ2-7
D gene: NA
CDR3 protein: CASSEHSSLGYEQYF
CDR3 DNA: TGTGCCAGCAGTGAACACTCTTCACTGGGCTACGAGCAGTACTTC

clone size: NA
V gene: TRBV11-2
J gene: TRBJ2-5
D gene: TRBD2
CDR3 protein: CASSLEAGGWQETQYF
CDR3 DNA: TGTGCCAGCAGCTTAGAGGCGGGAGGGTGGCAAGAGACCCAGTACTTC

clone size: NA
V gene: TRBV5-6
J gene: TRBJ2-7
D gene: NA
CDR3 protein: CASRRQAYSYEQYF
CDR3 DNA: TGTGCCAGCAGGAGACAGGCCTACTCCTACGAGCAGTACTTC

clone size: NA
V gene: TRBV6-1
J gene: TRBJ1-4
D gene: NA
CDR3 protein: CASSESQPFKLFF
CDR3 DNA: TGTGCCAGCAGTGAATCTCAACCGTTTAAACTGTTTTTT

clone size: NA
V gene: TRBV5-3
J gene: TRBJ1-2
D gene: NA
CDR3 protein: CARSLYYEAGALVYGYTF
CDR3 DNA: TGTGCCAGAAGCCTTTATTACGAGGCGGGGGCGCTCGTCTATGGCTACACCTTC

clone size: NA
V gene: TRBV5-1
J gene: TRBJ1-6
D gene: TRBD1
CDR3 protein: CASSLDSGGSSPLHF
CDR3 DNA: TGCGCCAGCAGCTTGGACTCAGGGGGAAGTTCACCCCTCCACTTT

clone size: once
V gene: TRBV27
J gene: TRBJ1-2
D gene: NA
CDR3 protein: CASSFRGNYGYTF
CDR3 DNA: TGTGCCAGCAGTTTTCGGGGTAACTATGGCTACACCTTC

clone size: NA
V gene: TRBV5-1
J gene: TRBJ2-3
D gene: NA
CDR3 protein: CASSLVPGVTSTDTQYF
CDR3 DNA: TGCGCCAGCAGCTTGGTTCCGGGGGTAACTAGCACAGATACGCAGTATTTT

clone size: NA
V gene: TRBV21-1
J gene: TRBJ2-5
D gene: NA
CDR3 protein: CASSPETQYF
CDR3 DNA: TGTGCCAGCAGCCCAGAGACCCAGTACTTC

clone size: NA
V gene: TRBV19
J gene: TRBJ2-5
D gene: NA
CDR3 protein: CASSIGSSSRPPFLETQYF
CDR3 DNA: TGTGCCAGTAGTATTGGGAGTAGCTCACGCCCCCCCTTCTTGGAGACCCAGTACTTC

clone size: NA
V gene: TRBV6-1
J gene: TRBJ2-2
D gene: NA
CDR3 protein: CASSEEGGTGELFF
CDR3 DNA: TGTGCCAGCAGTGAGGAAGGGGGGACCGGGGAGCTGTTTTTT

clone size: NA
V gene: TRBV5-1
J gene: TRBJ2-4
D gene: NA
CDR3 protein: CASSFQGTENIQYF
CDR3 DNA: TGCGCCAGCAGCTTTCAAGGGACGGAAAACATTCAGTACTTC

clone size: few
V gene: TRBV7-2
J gene: TRBJ1-1
D gene: NA
CDR3 protein: CASTLTGITEAFF
CDR3 DNA: TGTGCCAGCACCTTAACAGGAATCACTGAAGCTTTCTTT

clone size: few
V gene: TRBV30
J gene: TRBJ1-6
D gene: NA
CDR3 protein: CAWSPSYNSPLHF
CDR3 DNA: TGTGCCTGGAGCCCTAGCTATAATTCACCCCTCCACTTT

clone size: NA
V gene: TRBV9
J gene: TRBJ2-7
D gene: TRBD2
CDR3 protein: CASSTPSGRIYEQYF
CDR3 DNA: TGTGCCAGCAGCACCCCTAGCGGGAGGATCTACGAGCAGTACTTC

clone size: NA
V gene: TRBV7-2
J gene: TRBJ2-1
D gene: NA
CDR3 protein: CASSLASVVGLGSKFF
CDR3 DNA: NA

clone size: NA
V gene: TRBV20-1
J gene: TRBJ1-2
D gene: TRBD1
CDR3 protein: CSAWDRKGYTF
CDR3 DNA: TGCAGTGCTTGGGACAGGAAAGGCTACACCTTC

clone size: NA
V gene: TRBV7-8
J gene: TRBJ2-1
D gene: TRBD2
CDR3 protein: CASSLAEPGLGYEQFF
CDR3 DNA: TGTGCCAGCAGCTTAGCAGAGCCGGGACTAGGGTATGAGCAGTTCTTC